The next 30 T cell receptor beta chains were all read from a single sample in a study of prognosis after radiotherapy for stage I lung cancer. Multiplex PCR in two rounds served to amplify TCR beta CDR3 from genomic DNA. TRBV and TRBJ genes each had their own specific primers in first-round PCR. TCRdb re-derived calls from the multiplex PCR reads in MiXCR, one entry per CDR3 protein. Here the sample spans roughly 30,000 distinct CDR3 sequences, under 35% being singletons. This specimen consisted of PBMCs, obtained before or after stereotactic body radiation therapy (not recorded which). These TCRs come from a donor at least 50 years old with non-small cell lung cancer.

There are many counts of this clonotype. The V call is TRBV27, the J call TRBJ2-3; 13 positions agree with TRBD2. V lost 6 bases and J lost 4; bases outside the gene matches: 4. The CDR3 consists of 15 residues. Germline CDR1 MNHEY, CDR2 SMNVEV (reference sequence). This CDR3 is CASRWTSGGADTQYF. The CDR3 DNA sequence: TGTGCCAGCAGATGGACTAGCGGGGGCGCAGATACGCAGTATTTT.

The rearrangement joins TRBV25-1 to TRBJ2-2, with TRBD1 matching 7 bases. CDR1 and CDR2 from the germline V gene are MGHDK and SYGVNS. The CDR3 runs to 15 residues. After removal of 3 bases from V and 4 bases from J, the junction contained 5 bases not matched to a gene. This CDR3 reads CASSDVQGVTGELFF. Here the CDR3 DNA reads TGTGCCAGCAGTGACGTTCAGGGGGTCACCGGGGAGCTGTTTTTT. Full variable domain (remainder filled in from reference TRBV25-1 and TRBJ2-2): EADIYQTPRYLVIGTGKKITLECSQTMGHDKMYWYQQDPGMELHLIHYSYGVNSTEKGDLSSESTVSRIRTEHFPLTLESARPSHTSQYLCASSDVQGVTGELFFGEGSRLTVL.

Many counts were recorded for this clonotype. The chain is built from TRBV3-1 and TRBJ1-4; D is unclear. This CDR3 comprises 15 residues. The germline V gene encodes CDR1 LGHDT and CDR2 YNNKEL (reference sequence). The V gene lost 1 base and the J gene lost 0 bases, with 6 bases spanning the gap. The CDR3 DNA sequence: TGTGCCAGCAGCCAAGCACAAGCAACTAATGAAAAACTGTTTTTT. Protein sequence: CASSQAQATNEKLFF.

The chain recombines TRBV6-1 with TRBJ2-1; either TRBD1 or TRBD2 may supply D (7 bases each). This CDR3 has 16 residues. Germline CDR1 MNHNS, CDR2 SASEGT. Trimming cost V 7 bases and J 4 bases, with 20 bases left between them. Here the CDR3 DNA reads TGTGCCAGCATCCCTTCTTCAGGGGGGGTTTACAATGAGCAGTTCTTC. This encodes CASIPSSGGVYNEQFF.

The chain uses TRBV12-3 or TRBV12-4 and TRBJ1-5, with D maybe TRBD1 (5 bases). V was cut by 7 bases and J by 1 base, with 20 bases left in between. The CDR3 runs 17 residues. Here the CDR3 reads CASILTRDLGSNQPQHF. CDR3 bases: TGTGCCAGCATTCTCACCCGGGACCTTGGGAGCAATCAGCCCCAGCATTTT.

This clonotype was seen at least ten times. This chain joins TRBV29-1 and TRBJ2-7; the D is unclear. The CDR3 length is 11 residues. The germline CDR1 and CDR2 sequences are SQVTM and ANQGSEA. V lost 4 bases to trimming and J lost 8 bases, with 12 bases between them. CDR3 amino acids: CSVVVQSQQYF. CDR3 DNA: TGCAGCGTTGTGGTTCAGTCCCAGCAGTACTTC.

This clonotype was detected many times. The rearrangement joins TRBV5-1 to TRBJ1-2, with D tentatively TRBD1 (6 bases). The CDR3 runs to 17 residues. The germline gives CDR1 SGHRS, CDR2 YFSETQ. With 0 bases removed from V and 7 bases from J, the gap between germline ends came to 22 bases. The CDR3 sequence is CASSLDGSGARGPGYTF. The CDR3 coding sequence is TGCGCCAGCAGCTTGGACGGATCAGGGGCTAGAGGTCCTGGCTACACCTTC.

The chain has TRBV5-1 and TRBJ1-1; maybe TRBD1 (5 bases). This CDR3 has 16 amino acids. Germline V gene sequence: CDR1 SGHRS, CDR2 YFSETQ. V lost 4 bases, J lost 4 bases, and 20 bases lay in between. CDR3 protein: CASSVVLGGCATEAFF. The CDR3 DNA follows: TGCGCCAGCAGCGTCGTTTTGGGGGGGTGCGCCACTGAAGCTTTCTTT.

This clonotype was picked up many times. This chain's CDR3 is CATSDLVGIGATQYF. CDR3 nucleotide sequence: TGTGCCACCAGTGATTTGGTGGGAATCGGCGCTACGCAGTATTTT. The chain uses TRBV24-1 and TRBJ2-3; D unresolved. CDR1 KGHDR and CDR2 SFDVKD come from the germline V gene. This CDR3 has 15 residues. The V end lost 0 bases, the J end lost 8 bases, and 14 bases lay between the germline ends.

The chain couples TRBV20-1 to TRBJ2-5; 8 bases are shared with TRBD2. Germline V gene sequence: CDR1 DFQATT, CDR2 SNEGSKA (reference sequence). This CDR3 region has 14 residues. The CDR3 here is CSTGASGYQETQYF. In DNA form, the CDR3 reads TGCAGCACGGGGGCTAGCGGGTACCAAGAGACCCAGTACTTC.

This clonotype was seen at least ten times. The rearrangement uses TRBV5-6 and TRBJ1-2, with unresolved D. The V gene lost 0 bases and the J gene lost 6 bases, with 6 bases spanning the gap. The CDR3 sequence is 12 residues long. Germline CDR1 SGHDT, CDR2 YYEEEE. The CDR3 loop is CASSLGGNGYTF. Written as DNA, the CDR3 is TGTGCCAGCAGCTTGGGAGGGAATGGCTACACCTTC.

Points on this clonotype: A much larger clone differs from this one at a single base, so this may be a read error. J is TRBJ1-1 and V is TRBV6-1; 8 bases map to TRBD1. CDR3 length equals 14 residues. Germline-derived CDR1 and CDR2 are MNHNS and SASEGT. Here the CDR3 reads CASSLSAGGTGAFF. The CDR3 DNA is TGTGCCAGCAGTCTCTCCGCAGGGGGCACTGGAGCTTTCTTT.

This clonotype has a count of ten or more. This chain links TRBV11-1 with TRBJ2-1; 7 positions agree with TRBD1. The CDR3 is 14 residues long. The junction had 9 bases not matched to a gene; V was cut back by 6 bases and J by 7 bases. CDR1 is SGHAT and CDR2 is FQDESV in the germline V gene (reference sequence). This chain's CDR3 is CASSSTGNRNEQFF. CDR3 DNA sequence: TGTGCCAGCAGTTCGACAGGGAATCGGAATGAGCAGTTCTTC.

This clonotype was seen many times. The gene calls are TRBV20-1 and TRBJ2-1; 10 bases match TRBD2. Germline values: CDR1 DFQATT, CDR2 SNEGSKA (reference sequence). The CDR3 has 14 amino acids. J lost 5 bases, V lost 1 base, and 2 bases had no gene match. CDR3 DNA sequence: TGCAGTGCTAGAGTAGCGGGAGGCCACAATGAGCAGTTCTTC. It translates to CSARVAGGHNEQFF.

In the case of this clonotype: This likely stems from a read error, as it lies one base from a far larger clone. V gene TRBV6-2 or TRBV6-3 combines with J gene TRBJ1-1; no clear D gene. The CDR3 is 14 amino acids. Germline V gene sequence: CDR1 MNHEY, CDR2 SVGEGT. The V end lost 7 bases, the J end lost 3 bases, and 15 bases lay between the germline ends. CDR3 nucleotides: TGTGCCAGCACCGAACAGTGGACTTACACTGAAGCTTTCTTT. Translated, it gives CASTEQWTYTEAFF.

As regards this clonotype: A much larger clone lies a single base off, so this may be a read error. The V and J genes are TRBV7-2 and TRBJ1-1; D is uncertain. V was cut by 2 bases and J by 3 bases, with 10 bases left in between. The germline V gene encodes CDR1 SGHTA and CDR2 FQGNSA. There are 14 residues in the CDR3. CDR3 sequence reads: CASSLSRRDTEAFF. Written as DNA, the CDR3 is TGTGCCAGCAGCTTATCCCGGAGGGACACTGAAGCTTTCTTT.

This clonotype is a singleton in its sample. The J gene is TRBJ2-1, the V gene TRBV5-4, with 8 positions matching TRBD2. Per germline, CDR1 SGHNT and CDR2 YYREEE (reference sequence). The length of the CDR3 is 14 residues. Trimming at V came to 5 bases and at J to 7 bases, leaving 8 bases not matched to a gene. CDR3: CASRWGTSMNEQFF. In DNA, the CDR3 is TGTGCCAGCAGATGGGGGACTAGTATGAATGAGCAGTTCTTC.

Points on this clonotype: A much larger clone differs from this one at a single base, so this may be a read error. The CDR3 bases are TGTGCCAGCAGCTTATCGGGTAGCCCCTACGATGAGCAGTTCTTC. It specifies CASSLSGSPYDEQFF. The rearrangement joins TRBV7-3 to TRBJ2-1, with no clear D. The CDR3 is 15 amino acids. Germline assignment: CDR1 SGHTA and CDR2 FQGTGA.

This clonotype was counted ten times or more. CDR3 sequence (DNA): TGTGCCAGCAGCGTGGACTTAAACTCACCCCTCCACTTT. This encodes CASSVDLNSPLHF. The chain recombines TRBV9 with TRBJ1-6; D remains unclear. CDR1 is SGDLS and CDR2 is YYNGEE in the germline V gene. V was shortened by 2 bases and J by 10 bases, with 10 bases between the two germline ends. This CDR3 has 13 amino acids.

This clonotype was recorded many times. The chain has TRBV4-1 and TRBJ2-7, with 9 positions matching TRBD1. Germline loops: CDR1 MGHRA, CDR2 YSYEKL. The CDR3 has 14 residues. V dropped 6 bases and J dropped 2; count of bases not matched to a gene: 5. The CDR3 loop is CASSFDRGTYEQYF. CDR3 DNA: TGCGCCAGCAGTTTCGACAGGGGGACCTACGAGCAGTACTTC.

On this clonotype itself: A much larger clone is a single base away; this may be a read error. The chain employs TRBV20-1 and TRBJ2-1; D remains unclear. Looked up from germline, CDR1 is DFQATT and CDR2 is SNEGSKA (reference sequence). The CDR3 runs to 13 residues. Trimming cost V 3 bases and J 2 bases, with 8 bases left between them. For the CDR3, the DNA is TGCAGTGCTAGTGGCCGCGCCTACAATGAGCAGTTCTTC. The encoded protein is CSASGRAYNEQFF.

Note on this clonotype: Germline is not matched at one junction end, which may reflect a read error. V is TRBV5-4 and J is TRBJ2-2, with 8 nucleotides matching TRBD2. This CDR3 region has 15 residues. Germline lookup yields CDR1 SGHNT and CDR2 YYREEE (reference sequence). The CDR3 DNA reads TGTGCCAGCAGCTTGGGCGGGAGGAACACCGGGGATCTGTTTTTT. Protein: CASSLGGRNTGDLFF.

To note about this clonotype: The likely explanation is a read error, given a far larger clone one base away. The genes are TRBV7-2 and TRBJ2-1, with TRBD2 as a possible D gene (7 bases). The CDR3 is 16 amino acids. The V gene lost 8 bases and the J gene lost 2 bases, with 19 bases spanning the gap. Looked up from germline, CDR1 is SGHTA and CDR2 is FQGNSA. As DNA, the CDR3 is TGTGCCAGCGGCCCTAGGGAGGGGGTGCCCTACAATGAGCAGTTCTTC. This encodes CASGPREGVPYNEQFF. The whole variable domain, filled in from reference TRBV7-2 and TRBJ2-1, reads GAGVSQSPSNKVTEKGKDVELRCDPISGHTALYWYRQSLGQGLEFLIYFQGNSAPDKSGLPSDRFSAERTGGSVSTLTIQRTQQEDSAVYLCASGPREGVPYNEQFFGPGTRLTVL.

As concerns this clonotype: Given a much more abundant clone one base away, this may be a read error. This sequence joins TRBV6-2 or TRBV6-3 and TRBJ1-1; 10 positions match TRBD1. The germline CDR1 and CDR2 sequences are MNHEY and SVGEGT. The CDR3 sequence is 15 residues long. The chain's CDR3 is CASSYRGQGNTEVFF. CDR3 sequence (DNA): TGTGCCAGCAGTTACCGGGGACAGGGGAACACTGAAGTTTTCTTT.

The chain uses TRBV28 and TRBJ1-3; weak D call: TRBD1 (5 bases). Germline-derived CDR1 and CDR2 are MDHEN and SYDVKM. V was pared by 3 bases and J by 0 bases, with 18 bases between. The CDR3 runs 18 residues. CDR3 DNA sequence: TGTGCCAGCAGTTTGGGGCCCGGGGGAGGGCGCTCTGGAAACACCATATATTTT. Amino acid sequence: CASSLGPGGGRSGNTIYF.

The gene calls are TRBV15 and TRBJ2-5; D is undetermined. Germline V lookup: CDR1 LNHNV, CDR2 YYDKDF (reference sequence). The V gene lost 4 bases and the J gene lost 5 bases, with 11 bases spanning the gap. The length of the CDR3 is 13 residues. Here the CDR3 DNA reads TGTGCCACCAGCACTACGAACTGGGAGACCCAGTACTTC. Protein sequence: CATSTTNWETQYF.

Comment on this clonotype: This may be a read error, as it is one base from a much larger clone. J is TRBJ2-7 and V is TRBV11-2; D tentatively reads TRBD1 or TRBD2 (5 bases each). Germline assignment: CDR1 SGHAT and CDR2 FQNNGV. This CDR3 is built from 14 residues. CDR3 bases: TGTGCCAACAGCTTAGACAGAGGGCACTACGAGCAGTACTTC. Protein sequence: CANSLDRGHYEQYF.

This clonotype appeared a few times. The CDR3 sequence: CASSLNAREDTEAFF. CDR3 nucleotide sequence: TGTGCCAGCAGCTTAAATGCCAGAGAAGACACTGAAGCTTTCTTT. The gene calls are TRBV7-3 and TRBJ1-1; D not certain. The CDR3 consists of 15 residues. Germline CDR1 and CDR2: SGHTA and FQGTGA. The ends were cut back, 1 base at V and 3 bases at J, with 12 bases in the middle.

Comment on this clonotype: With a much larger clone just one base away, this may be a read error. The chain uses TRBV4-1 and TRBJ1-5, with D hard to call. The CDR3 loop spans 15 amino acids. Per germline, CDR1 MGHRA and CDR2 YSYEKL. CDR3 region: CASSQEPGSSQPQHF. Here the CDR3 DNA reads TGCGCCAGCAGCCAAGAGCCGGGAAGCAGTCAGCCCCAGCATTTT.

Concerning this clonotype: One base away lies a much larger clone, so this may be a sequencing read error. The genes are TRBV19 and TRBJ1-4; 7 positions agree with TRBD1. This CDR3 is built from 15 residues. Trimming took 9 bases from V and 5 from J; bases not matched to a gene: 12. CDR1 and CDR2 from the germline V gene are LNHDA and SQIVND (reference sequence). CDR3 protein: CASQPAGQRNEKLFF. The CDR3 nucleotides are TGTGCCAGCCAACCCGCGGGACAGAGAAATGAAAAACTGTTTTTT.